The 9 T cell receptor beta chains below all came from one sample that was sequenced in a study of Graves' ophthalmopathy and Graves' hyperthyroidism. The authors amplified TCR beta CDR3 regions from RNA transcripts. Following a first-round RT-PCR that used HTBI primers, a second-round multiplex PCR was carried out. TCRdb re-derived calls from the multiplex PCR reads in MiXCR, one entry per CDR3 protein. The sample consists of hundreds of thousands of distinct CDR3 sequences, 22% of them appearing once. The material sequenced was peripheral blood. The receptors were gathered from a woman younger than 35 with stable Graves' hyperthyroidism. Some clones in this sample may be carry-over from other donors' samples.

This clonotype was found many times. The chain carries TRBV27 and TRBJ2-7, with 9 positions matching TRBD1. This CDR3 spans 16 amino acids. Germline CDR1 and CDR2: MNHEY and SMNVEV (reference sequence). After removal of 4 bases from V and 3 bases from J, the junction contained 10 bases not matched to a gene. The CDR3 here is CASSSLSGTGFYEQYF. The CDR3 DNA sequence: TGTGCCAGCAGTTCCCTGTCGGGGACAGGGTTCTACGAGCAGTACTTC.

The sample holds many counts of this clonotype. A read error may account for a junction end that differs from germline. The chain recombines TRBV12-3 or TRBV12-4 with TRBJ2-5; D is unresolved. The CDR3 is made up of 12 amino acids. CDR3 DNA sequence: TGTGCCAGCAGTGTAGCTGGGGAGACCCAGTACTTC. Protein: CASSVAGETQYF.

This clonotype was seen a handful of times. V and J are TRBV27 and TRBJ2-5; D assignment may be TRBD1 or TRBD2 (5 bases each). Germline loops: CDR1 MNHEY, CDR2 SMNVEV (reference sequence). The CDR3 consists of 16 residues. The ends were cut back, 3 bases at V and 4 bases at J, with 18 bases in the middle. The CDR3 DNA reads TGTGCCAGCAGTTTTCGATCACTAGTGGGGCCAGAGACCCAGTACTTC. Translated: CASSFRSLVGPETQYF.

Ten or more counts support this clonotype. The V gene is TRBV7-3, the J gene TRBJ2-2; D unclear. The CDR3 is 15 amino acids. The V end lost 4 bases, the J end lost 4 bases, and 13 bases lay between the germline ends. Germline lookup yields CDR1 SGHTA and CDR2 FQGTGA. CDR3 amino acids: CASSSGSLGTGELFF. CDR3 DNA sequence: TGTGCCAGCAGCTCCGGGTCTTTGGGCACCGGGGAGCTGTTTTTT. The full variable domain, its missing parts supplied by reference TRBV7-3 and TRBJ2-2, is GAGVSQTPSNKVTEKGKYVELRCDPISGHTALYWYRQSLGQGPEFLIYFQGTGAADDSGLPNDRFFAVRPEGSVSTLKIQRTERGDSAVYLCASSSGSLGTGELFFGEGSRLTVL.

The chain is built from TRBV24-1 and TRBJ2-4; D is perhaps TRBD1 (5 bases). V was clipped by 6 bases and J by 0 bases, with 17 bases between them. CDR3 size: 17 residues. Per germline, CDR1 KGHDR and CDR2 SFDVKD. The CDR3 here is CATSKPPGWLAKNIQYF. The CDR3 DNA reads as TGTGCCACCAGTAAACCCCCAGGGTGGTTAGCCAAAAACATTCAGTACTTC.

This clonotype came up many times. The CDR3 sequence: CASSESGWGQYF. The CDR3 bases are TGCGCCAGCAGTGAGTCAGGCTGGGGGCAGTACTTC. V gene TRBV10-2 combines with J gene TRBJ2-7; D remains ambiguous. Trimming shortened V by 0 bases and J by 9 bases, and 9 bases separated the two germline ends. Germline V gene lookup returns CDR1 WSHSY and CDR2 SAAADI. The CDR3 covers 12 residues.

This clonotype showed up many times. The rearrangement links TRBV12-3 or TRBV12-4 to TRBJ2-7; TRBD2 aligns across 8 bases. Trimming at V came to 4 bases and at J to 2 bases, leaving 10 bases not matched to a gene. The CDR3 has 16 amino acids. The CDR3 is CASSSGIAGRPYEQYF. In DNA, the CDR3 is TGTGCCAGCAGTTCCGGAATAGCGGGGCGCCCCTACGAGCAGTACTTC.

This clonotype was seen more than once but under ten times. The chain links TRBV2 to TRBJ1-1; D gene unclear. The CDR3 has 19 residues. Germline V lookup: CDR1 SNHLY, CDR2 FYNNEI. Trimming removed 8 bases at V and 0 bases at J, with 28 bases between. CDR3 protein: CASGLGSPRTFLMNTEAFF. CDR3 sequence (DNA): TGTGCCAGCGGGTTAGGGAGTCCCAGGACTTTCCTCATGAACACTGAAGCTTTCTTT.

This clonotype has a count of ten or more. The chain recombines TRBV6-2 or TRBV6-3 with TRBJ2-7, with 9 bases fitting TRBD1. The CDR3 has 16 residues. Germline V lookup: CDR1 MNHEY, CDR2 SVGEGT. Trimming removed 2 bases from V and 2 bases from J; junction bases left unmatched: 7. The CDR3, as DNA: TGTGCCAGCAGTTACCGCCGGGACAGGGAAACCTACGAGCAGTACTTC. Its translation: CASSYRRDRETYEQYF.